This TCR beta chain is from a study of Ad26.COV2.S vaccination and SARS-CoV-2 variants. Study at large: Intramuscular Ad26.COV2.S doses were given once or twice, 56 days apart. Notes on the study in general: Non-spike TCR breadth did not differ much between vaccine and placebo recipients. Vaccine recipients had higher spike-specific TCR breadth than placebo recipients.

Assay: immunoSEQ multiplex PCR; the TCRdb copy retains only in-frame clones and omits some. The data show fewer than 400,000 clones, with 85% to 90% seen just once and approximately 1.9% held by the top ten. Of note for this clone: The antigen is undetermined.

Germline CDR1 is SGDLS and CDR2 is YYNGEE. The CDR3 contains 14 residues. V lost 2 bases and J lost 4; bases outside the gene matches: 1. As to treatment: around 19 received Ad26.COV2.S at low or high dose, single or two shots; roughly five received placebo; per-sample allocation not given. The investigators took samples on day 63 after the first vaccine or placebo injection. The donor's status was that of an adult aged 18-55 years in Boston. Specimen: peripheral blood, collected in a trial of Ad26.COV2.S vaccine versus placebo. The receptor was derived from a person aged 18 to 65 who received the Ad26.COV2.S COVID-19 vaccine or a placebo. This chain links TRBV9 with TRBJ2-5, with 11 bases lining up with TRBD1. The CDR3 DNA reads TGTGCCAGCAGCGTGGACAGGGGGCGAGAGACCCAGTACTTC. Residues: CASSVDRGRETQYF.